This T cell receptor beta chain was found in a study of CD8+ T cells in alopecia areata. Study background: Treatment of the treated patients consisted of oral tofacitinib, 5 to 10 mg twice daily.

Study outcomes and limitations: Scalp samples also yield sequences of resident alphabeta T cells from normal skin. Many expanded lesional clones persisted in scalp and blood during tofacitinib treatment. Tofacitinib significantly decreased scalp clonality and expanded CD8+ clones among top 100.

The treatment: oral pan-JAK inhibitor, 5-10 mg twice daily. About this clone itself: Its specificity is not known.

cDNA serving as the sequencing template came from extracted, reverse transcribed RNA. Method: immunoSEQ multiplex PCR; TCRdb's copy keeps in-frame clones and lacks some. The sample consists of 150,000 to 200,000 clones, 58% of them appearing once. The length of the CDR3 is 14 residues. In germline, CDR1 is SGHTA, CDR2 FQGNSA. The V gene lost 5 bases and the J gene lost 6 bases, with 14 bases spanning the gap. This chain joins TRBV7-2 and TRBJ1-5; D might be TRBD1 (5 bases). This TCR was sampled from a human donor with alopecia areata. The material was CD4+ T cells sorted from blood, obtained at week 56, from a patient treated with tofacitinib. CDR3 amino acids: CASSPGLPRQPQHF. CDR3 DNA sequence: TGTGCCAGCAGCCCGGGACTGCCGCGTCAGCCCCAGCATTTT.